Each of the 31 T cell receptor beta chains below was sequenced from the same sample in a study of molecular identifiers for immune sequencing clone quantification (dated by TCRdb to 2016 to 2019). Preparation of the library involved PCR. Sequenced using an Illumina HiSeq 4000. TCRdb trimmed the raw reads at Q25, called clones with MiXCR and kept productive beta chains. A single entry per CDR3 protein holds the most common genes and DNA from its merged rows. This sample comprises 600,000 to 650,000 distinct CDR3 sequences, 15% to 20% of them detected only once. The ten largest clonotypes hold around 0.9% of the sample. The material sequenced was naive CD8+ T cells from blood, with Jurkat cell RNA spiked in. The cell subset or site label of this sample denotes: FACS-sorted CD8+CD4-CCR7+CD45RA+ naive T cells. These receptors were obtained from a human donor in good health. Some libraries in this study had Jurkat cell RNA spiked in.

This clonotype has a handful of counts. The chain couples TRBV24-1 to TRBJ1-2, with 7 bases identical to TRBD1. Germline values: CDR1 KGHDR, CDR2 SFDVKD. This CDR3 has 14 amino acids. J lost 4 bases, V lost 1 base, and 2 bases had no gene match. CDR3 nucleotides: TGTGCCACCAGTGATTTTAACAGGGGCTATGGCTACACCTTC. Protein: CATSDFNRGYGYTF.

This clonotype was seen repeatedly, ten times or more. This sequence joins TRBV19 and TRBJ1-5, with D possibly TRBD1 on 5 matching bases. Trimming stripped 10 bases from V and 6 bases from J, with 16 bases between. This CDR3 has 13 residues. The germline V gene encodes CDR1 LNHDA and CDR2 SQIVND (reference sequence). CDR3 sequence reads: CATRGGVGQPQHF. The DNA for the CDR3 is TGTGCCACCAGAGGAGGGGTCGGTCAGCCCCAGCATTTT.

This clonotype was seen repeatedly, ten times or more. The chain combines TRBV7-8 with TRBJ1-4; 8 positions match TRBD1. Germline-derived CDR1 and CDR2 are SGHVS and FQNEAQ. J lost 4 bases, V lost 3 bases, and 13 bases had no gene match. The CDR3 runs 18 residues. The CDR3 here is CASSFGPGQATDNEKLFF. The CDR3 bases are TGTGCCAGCAGCTTTGGGCCGGGACAGGCCACGGATAATGAAAAACTGTTTTTT.

Details on this clonotype: A read error is possible here, since a much larger clone lies one base away. Here the CDR3 omits its conserved ending phenylalanine or tryptophan, so a read error is the likely source. Written as DNA, the CDR3 is TGTGCCAGCAGTTACCAGGGGGTAGAGGAAAAACTGTTTCTT. It codes for CASSYQGVEEKLFL. This chain connects TRBV6-6 to TRBJ1-4, with TRBD1 matching over 7 bases. The CDR3 runs to 14 residues. Per germline, CDR1 MNHNY and CDR2 SVGAGI (reference sequence). Germline trimming cut 2 bases from V and 8 bases from J; bases unmatched to any gene: 5.

This clonotype was recorded many times. This sequence joins TRBV7-9 and TRBJ1-1, with 10 bases that match TRBD1. Germline V gene lookup returns CDR1 SEHNR and CDR2 FQNEAQ (reference sequence). There are 13 residues in the CDR3. V gave up 5 bases and J gave up 4 bases; unmatched junction bases: 1. The CDR3: CASSDRGLTEAFF. The CDR3, as DNA: TGTGCCAGCAGCGACAGGGGGCTCACTGAAGCTTTCTTT. Full variable domain (outside the CDR3, taken from reference TRBV7-9 and TRBJ1-1): DTGVSQNPRHKITKRGQNVTFRCDPISEHNRLYWYRQTLGQGPEFLTYFQNEAQLEKSRLLSDRFSAERPKGSFSTLEIQRTEQGDSAMYLCASSDRGLTEAFFGQGTRLTVV.

This chain connects TRBV2 to TRBJ2-4; D unclear. The CDR3 extends over 15 amino acids. Germline assignment: CDR1 SNHLY and CDR2 FYNNEI. Trimming removed 0 bases from V and 8 bases from J, with 14 bases in between. CDR3 in amino acids: CASSEAVGSWDIQYF. CDR3 DNA sequence: TGTGCCAGCAGTGAAGCTGTAGGGTCTTGGGACATTCAGTACTTC. The entire variable domain, with the rest obtained from reference TRBV2 and TRBJ2-4, is as follows: EPEVTQTPSHQVTQMGQEVILRCVPISNHLYFYWYRQILGQKVEFLVSFYNNEISEKSEIFDDQFSVERPDGSNFTLKIRSTKLEDSAMYFCASSEAVGSWDIQYFGAGTRLSVL.

Of note for this clonotype: It may be a read error: a sequence one base away is much more abundant. The chain is built from TRBV19 and TRBJ1-5; no firm D call. V lost 8 bases and J 7 bases, leaving 18 bases between the germline ends. The germline V gene has CDR1 LNHDA and CDR2 SQIVND (reference sequence). This CDR3 has 14 residues. The DNA for the CDR3 is TGTGCCAGTGGAACTAGTCGGGCGTACCAGCCCCAGCATTTT. This encodes CASGTSRAYQPQHF.

This clonotype was counted a few times. The chain is built from TRBV14 and TRBJ1-1, with unresolved D. CDR1 is SGHDN, CDR2 FVKESK, per germline. The CDR3 is made up of 15 amino acids. V lost 1 base and J 3 bases, leaving 12 bases between the germline ends. Written as DNA, the CDR3 is TGTGCCAGCAGCCAAGGTTTTGAGGTGGACACTGAAGCTTTCTTT. It yields the protein CASSQGFEVDTEAFF.

This clonotype occurred many times. This chain joins TRBV7-9 and TRBJ1-1, with TRBD1 as a possible D gene (5 bases). The CDR3 covers 14 residues. The V and J ends lost 1 base and 3 bases respectively, with 9 bases between them. Germline CDR1 and CDR2: SEHNR and FQNEAQ (reference sequence). Here the CDR3 DNA reads TGTGCCAGCAGCTTAGTTCCAGGGCACACTGAAGCTTTCTTT. This gives the protein CASSLVPGHTEAFF.

Comments on this clonotype: A much bigger clone sits one base away, suggesting this may be a read error. The J gene is TRBJ1-4, the V gene TRBV2; 10 positions match TRBD1. The CDR3 is 15 residues long. The germline V gene has CDR1 SNHLY and CDR2 FYNNEI. The DNA for the CDR3 is TGTGCCAGCAGTGAATCGGACAGGGGGAATGAAAAACTGGTTTTT. Translating gives CASSESDRGNEKLVF.

The V call is TRBV18, the J call TRBJ1-4; 7 positions agree with TRBD1. The CDR3 has 14 residues. V gave up 3 bases and J gave up 7 bases; unmatched junction bases: 5. Per the germline V gene, CDR1 is KGHSH and CDR2 is LQKENI. DNA of the CDR3: TGTGCCAGCTCACCTGACAGGGCAGCTGAAAAACTGTTTTTT. As protein: CASSPDRAAEKLFF. Using reference TRBV18 and TRBJ1-4 for the parts outside the CDR3, the full variable domain is NAGVMQNPRHLVRRRGQEARLRCSPMKGHSHVYWYRQLPEEGLKFMVYLQKENIIDESGMPKERFSAEFPKEGPSILRIQQVVRGDSAAYFCASSPDRAAEKLFFGSGTQLSVL.

This clonotype came up many times. The V and J genes are TRBV7-9 and TRBJ2-7, with 7 bases matching TRBD2. V trimming: 4 bases; J trimming: 2 bases; junction bases outside the gene matches: 5. The germline V gene encodes CDR1 SEHNR and CDR2 FQNEAQ (reference sequence). This CDR3 has 14 amino acids. This chain's CDR3 is CASSWEREPYEQYF. Here the CDR3 DNA reads TGTGCCAGCAGCTGGGAGCGGGAACCCTACGAGCAGTACTTC.

This clonotype was seen at least ten times. The rearrangement uses TRBV7-6 and TRBJ2-7; the D gene is possibly TRBD2 (7 bases). Germline V gene lookup returns CDR1 SGHVS and CDR2 FNYEAQ. The CDR3 has 18 residues. The V end was cut by 5 bases, the J end by 0 bases, with 23 bases between. The DNA for the CDR3 is TGTGCCAGCAGCCCAGGGACCAACGGGGGGCTAAACTCCTACGAGCAGTACTTC. Protein: CASSPGTNGGLNSYEQYF.

The gene calls are TRBV27 and TRBJ2-3; tentative D call: TRBD2 (6 bases). In germline, CDR1 is MNHEY, CDR2 SMNVEV (reference sequence). V was shortened by 6 bases and J by 0 bases, with 10 bases between the two germline ends. The CDR3 sequence is 14 residues long. The CDR3 DNA sequence: TGTGCCAGCAGGTTAGCGGCTAGCACAGATACGCAGTATTTT. It translates to CASRLAASTDTQYF.

Note on this clonotype: The CDR3 does not close with the conserved phenylalanine or tryptophan, likely indicating a read error. The chain joins TRBV5-6 to TRBJ1-2; 7 nucleotides align to TRBD1. The CDR3 has 14 residues. Germline CDR1 is SGHDT and CDR2 is YYEEEE. Trimming cost V 0 bases and J 8 bases; bases outside gene matches: 7. The CDR3 coding sequence is TGTGCCAGCAGCTTGGGGGACAGCGTGGGCGGCTACACCCTC. Amino acid sequence: CASSLGDSVGGYTL.

This clonotype was observed many times. Here the CDR3 reads CASSYTTQGSGELFF. The CDR3 DNA reads as TGTGCCAGCAGTTACACGACACAAGGGTCCGGGGAGCTGTTTTTT. The chain has TRBV6-6 and TRBJ2-2; the D is unclear. The CDR3 covers 15 residues. CDR1 is MNHNY, CDR2 SVGAGI, per germline (reference sequence). Trimming left V 2 bases short and J 6 bases short, with 13 bases between.

As regards this clonotype: At one boundary the junction diverges from the germline segment, which might be a read error. The chain is built from TRBV12-3 or TRBV12-4 and TRBJ1-1; D is unresolved. CDR3 length: 13 amino acids. The CDR3 DNA reads as TGTGCCGGCAGTTTAGCGCTTTCAGGAGAAGCTTTCTTT. It is translated as CAGSLALSGEAFF.

As to this clonotype: One junction end disagrees with the germline gene, perhaps due to a read error. V and J are TRBV25-1 and TRBJ2-7; tentative D call: TRBD1 (5 bases). The length of the CDR3 is 14 residues. Germline V gene sequence: CDR1 MGHDK, CDR2 SYGVNS. The CDR3 region has the DNA TGTACCAGCAGTGATCCAGGGATCAACTACGAGCAGTACTTC. Translating it yields CTSSDPGINYEQYF.

V and J are TRBV4-3 and TRBJ2-2, with TRBD2 matching 7 bases. The CDR3 has 18 residues. J gave up 3 bases and V 0 bases, and 10 bases lay outside the gene matches. CDR1 is LGHNA, CDR2 YSLEER, per germline. In DNA, the CDR3 is TGCGCCAGCAGCCAAGATAGGGATCTAGCGGTTCACACCGGGGAGCTGTTTTTT. Protein: CASSQDRDLAVHTGELFF.

This clonotype showed up many times. The genes are TRBV6-1 and TRBJ1-6, with D unresolved. This CDR3 is 17 amino acids long. Germline V gene lookup returns CDR1 MNHNS and CDR2 SASEGT. Between the trimmed V and J ends, which lost 0 bases and 1 base, there was a span of 10 bases. The CDR3 loop is CASSEATLRSYNSPLHF. The CDR3 region has the DNA TGTGCCAGCAGTGAAGCGACCCTGAGGTCCTATAATTCACCCCTCCACTTT.

Ten or more counts support this clonotype. This chain connects TRBV24-1 to TRBJ2-5; tentative D call: TRBD2 (5 bases). The V end lost 1 base, the J end lost 2 bases, and 10 bases lay between the germline ends. The CDR3 spans 15 residues. CDR1 is KGHDR, CDR2 SFDVKD, per germline. CDR3 loop: CATSDFAGPQETQYF. The CDR3, as DNA: TGTGCCACCAGTGATTTTGCGGGTCCACAAGAGACCCAGTACTTC.

This clonotype occurred many times. This chain links TRBV20-1 with TRBJ1-2, with D unclear. This CDR3 region has 13 residues. In germline, CDR1 is DFQATT, CDR2 SNEGSKA (reference sequence). V was cut by 0 bases and J by 4 bases, with 9 bases left in between. Written as DNA, the CDR3 is TGCAGTGCTAGAGATATAACGTTCTATGGCTACACCTTC. This translates into CSARDITFYGYTF.

This clonotype showed up just a few times. The J gene is TRBJ2-7, the V gene TRBV7-8; 7 bases map to TRBD2. The CDR3 is 15 residues long. Germline V gene data show CDR1 as SGHVS and CDR2 as FQNEAQ. J gave up 2 bases and V 1 base, and 5 bases lay outside the gene matches. CDR3 in DNA: TGTGCCAGCAGCTTAGGGGGGGGAGCAACCTACGAGCAGTACTTC. Protein sequence: CASSLGGGATYEQYF. Full variable domain (missing parts from reference TRBV7-8 and TRBJ2-7): GAGVSQSPRYKVAKRGQDVALRCDPISGHVSLFWYQQALGQGPEFLTYFQNEAQLDKSGLPSDRFFAERPEGSVSTLKIQRTQQEDSAVYLCASSLGGGATYEQYFGPGTRLTVT.

As to this clonotype: A much larger clone differs from this one at a single base, so this may be a read error. V and J are TRBV25-1 and TRBJ1-4; 10 bases align to TRBD1. CDR3 length equals 16 residues. J was trimmed by 3 bases and V by 2 bases; bases with no gene match: 3. The germline V gene encodes CDR1 MGHDK and CDR2 SYGVNS. CDR3 in DNA: TGTGCCAGCAGTGAAGTCGGGACAGGGGCTAATGAAAAACTGTTTTTT. Amino acids: CASSEVGTGANEKLFF.

This clonotype was detected many times. The gene calls are TRBV6-5 and TRBJ2-5, with D perhaps matching TRBD1 (5 bases). Germline V lookup: CDR1 MNHEY, CDR2 SVGAGI. The CDR3 is 15 residues long. Trimming removed 6 bases from V and 1 base from J, with 15 bases in between. The CDR3 DNA reads as TGTGCCAGCAGACCCAGGGATTCCTTCCAAGAGACCCAGTACTTC. The encoded protein is CASRPRDSFQETQYF.

J is TRBJ1-3 and V is TRBV9; D ambiguous. V was cut by 0 bases and J by 2 bases, with 6 bases left in between. CDR1 and CDR2 (germline): SGDLS, YYNGEE. This CDR3 region has 14 residues. CDR3 sequence (DNA): TGTGCCAGCAGCGTAGCGGGTACTGGAAACACCATATATTTT. Protein: CASSVAGTGNTIYF.

With respect to this clonotype: This may be a read error: a much more frequent sequence differs by one nucleotide. The rearrangement links TRBV7-2 to TRBJ2-7, with D unclear. The CDR3 covers 13 residues. In germline, CDR1 is SGHTA, CDR2 FQGNSA. For the CDR3, the DNA is TGTGTCAGCAGCTCCTTTGGCGGCTACGAGCAGTACTTC. Amino acids: CVSSSFGGYEQYF.

This chain joins TRBV4-1 and TRBJ1-6, with D possibly TRBD1 on 6 matching bases. V was cut by 5 bases and J by 10 bases, with 15 bases left in between. Germline V CDR1 and CDR2: MGHRA, YSYEKL. The CDR3 runs to 14 residues. For the CDR3, the DNA is TGCGCCAGCAGCGGAACAGGGTTAGGCTCACCCCTCCACTTT. Its translation: CASSGTGLGSPLHF.

This clonotype occurred a few times. The junction departs from the called germline gene at one end, perhaps through a read error. V gene TRBV25-1 combines with J gene TRBJ2-1; D may be TRBD1 (6 bases). The CDR3 contains 12 residues. CDR1 is MGHDK and CDR2 is SYGVNS in the germline V gene. This CDR3 is CASSEYRDNPIF. CDR3 DNA sequence: TGTGCCAGCAGTGAATATCGGGACAATCCGATCTTC.

This clonotype occurred once. One junction end does not reproduce the germline sequence, and a read error may be involved. The V call is TRBV30, the J call TRBJ2-2; 7 bases map to TRBD2. The CDR3 loop spans 14 amino acids. CDR1 and CDR2 from the germline V gene are GTSNPN and SVGIG (reference sequence). The CDR3 DNA is TGTGCCTGGAGTCCCTCGGGGGGAGCCGGGGGGCTGTTTTTT. Its protein is CAWSPSGGAGGLFF. The full variable domain, with the rest looked up from reference TRBV30 and TRBJ2-2, is SQTIHQWPATLVQPVGSPLSLECTVEGTSNPNLYWYRQAAGRGLQLLFYSVGIGQISSEVPQNLSASRPQDRQFILSSKKLLLSDSGFYLCAWSPSGGAGGLFFGEGSRLTVL.

This clonotype was detected many times. The chain has TRBV5-5 and TRBJ1-1; the D gene is possibly TRBD1 (6 bases). Germline V CDR1 and CDR2: SGHKS, YYEKEE (reference sequence). Trimming shortened V by 2 bases and J by 6 bases, and 14 bases separated the two germline ends. There are 14 residues in the CDR3. CDR3: CASSFQGLRAEAFF. Here the CDR3 DNA reads TGTGCCAGCAGCTTCCAGGGGTTGCGGGCTGAAGCTTTCTTT. Full variable domain (outside the CDR3, taken from reference TRBV5-5 and TRBJ1-1): DAGVTQSPTHLIKTRGQQVTLRCSPISGHKSVSWYQQVLGQGPQFIFQYYEKEERGRGNFPDRFSARQFPNYSSELNVNALLLGDSALYLCASSFQGLRAEAFFGQGTRLTVV.